This is a list of T cell receptor beta chains from one sample in a study of monozygotic twins with inflammatory bowel disease. TCRdb reprocessed the 5' RACE reads and stores each CDR3 protein as one record, lacking DNA. The sample is made up of just over 300,000 distinct CDR3 sequences, and the top ten hold over 5.5% of it. The sequenced sample was blood. All receptors derive from a human donor with ulcerative colitis or Crohn's disease, or a healthy co-twin of an affected twin (not recorded which). The CDR3 runs from the conserved cysteine through the conserved F or W.

TRBV12-3/TRBV12-4	TRBJ2-5	CASTSPARVEETQYF
TRBV30	TRBJ1-4	CACSARTEKLFF
TRBV7-2	TRBJ1-2	CASSLDDRNYGYTF
TRBV7-9	TRBJ2-7	CASSLRTGGNYEQYF
TRBV5-1	TRBJ2-7	CASSFRTGRDEQYF
TRBV10-2	TRBJ2-1	CASSESLWRFDNEQFF
TRBV5-6	TRBJ1-1	CASSLEGLWTMNTEAFF
TRBV7-2	TRBJ2-5	CASSWGLASQETQYF
TRBV28	TRBJ2-3	CASAAPLAQYF
TRBV27	TRBJ2-7	CASSLLLAGGPHEQYF
TRBV5-1	TRBJ2-6	CAGGTGAGANVLTF
TRBV19	TRBJ2-1	CASLRQAGGRNEQFF
TRBV6-5	TRBJ1-2	CASRRSEAGYTF
TRBV12-3/TRBV12-4	TRBJ1-6	CASSTGPIGHSPLHF
TRBV5-1	TRBJ1-4	CASSLSGTGNEKLFF
TRBV20-1	TRBJ2-5	CSAKGTSGSQETQYF
TRBV5-5	TRBJ1-1	CASSLPGHLATEAFF
TRBV28	TRBJ2-3	CASSLYPEGDGTDTQYF
TRBV15	TRBJ2-3	CATSRGRTGDSTDTQYF
TRBV10-3	TRBJ1-1	CAINRGAGLTEAFF
TRBV6-2/TRBV6-3	TRBJ1-2	CASSYHKGTNYGYTF
TRBV9	TRBJ2-4	CASSVEGQGAGTKNIQYF
TRBV12-3/TRBV12-4	TRBJ2-7	CASRSQAGTYEQYF
TRBV9	TRBJ1-2	CASSVASTGVSYYGYTF
TRBV6-2/TRBV6-3	TRBJ2-7	CASSEGSLPYEQYF
TRBV7-8	TRBJ1-1	CASNPSRQGTEAFF
TRBV6-2/TRBV6-3	TRBJ1-4	CASSYHRKGHEKLFF
TRBV20-1	TRBJ2-7	CSARDPGGPSYEQYF
TRBV29-1	TRBJ2-3	CSVGGRRADTQYF
TRBV7-2	TRBJ2-3	CASSTTDTDTQYF
TRBV29-1	TRBJ2-7	CSVEDPGSNSYEQYF
TRBV5-1	TRBJ2-2	CASSEAGVTGELFF
TRBV7-8	TRBJ2-1	CASSLEKIEQFF
TRBV6-5	TRBJ2-1	CASSYDGQGYNEQFF
TRBV27	TRBJ2-5	CASSPGWIQETQYF
TRBV27	TRBJ2-2	CATRGKAERTGELFF
TRBV24-1	TRBJ2-7	CATSSGSSLEQYF
TRBV6-2/TRBV6-3	TRBJ2-3	CASSYSTQGGPTQYF
TRBV7-3	TRBJ2-1	CASSSRLGVYRELDANEQFF
TRBV7-2	TRBJ1-1	CASSLIPALTVNTEAFF
TRBV7-2	TRBJ2-1	CASSSVIVGPYNEQFF
TRBV7-3	TRBJ2-2	CASCPLVSNTGELFF
TRBV5-1	TRBJ2-3	CASSQDGDLTDTQYF
TRBV14	TRBJ1-6	CASSRTAGDPYNSPLHF
TRBV7-9	TRBJ1-3	CASSPGASSGNTIYF
TRBV9	TRBJ1-1	CASSVDVNTEAFF